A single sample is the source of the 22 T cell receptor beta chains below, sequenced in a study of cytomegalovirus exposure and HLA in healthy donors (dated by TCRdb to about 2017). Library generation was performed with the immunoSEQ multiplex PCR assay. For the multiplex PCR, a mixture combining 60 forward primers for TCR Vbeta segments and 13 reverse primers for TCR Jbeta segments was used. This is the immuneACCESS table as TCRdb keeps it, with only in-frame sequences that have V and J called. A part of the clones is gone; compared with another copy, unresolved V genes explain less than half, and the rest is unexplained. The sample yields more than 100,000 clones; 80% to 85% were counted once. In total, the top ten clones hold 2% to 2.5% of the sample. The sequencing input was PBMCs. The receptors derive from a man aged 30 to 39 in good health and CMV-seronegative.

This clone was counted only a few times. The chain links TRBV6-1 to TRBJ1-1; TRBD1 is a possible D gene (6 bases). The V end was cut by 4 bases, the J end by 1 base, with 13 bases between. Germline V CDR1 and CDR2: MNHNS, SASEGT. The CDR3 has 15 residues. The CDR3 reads CASSGSQGKNTEAFF. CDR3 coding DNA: TGTGCCAGCAGTGGATCGCAGGGGAAGAACACTGAAGCTTTCTTT.

Here the CDR3 DNA reads TGTGCCAGCAGCTTAGGGGACAGCTCCTACGAGCAGTACTTC. As protein: CASSLGDSSYEQYF. This chain links TRBV5-5 with TRBJ2-7; TRBD1 aligns across 7 bases. Per germline, CDR1 SGHKS and CDR2 YYEKEE (reference sequence). Trimming cost V 2 bases and J 0 bases; bases outside gene matches: 2. CDR3 size: 14 residues.

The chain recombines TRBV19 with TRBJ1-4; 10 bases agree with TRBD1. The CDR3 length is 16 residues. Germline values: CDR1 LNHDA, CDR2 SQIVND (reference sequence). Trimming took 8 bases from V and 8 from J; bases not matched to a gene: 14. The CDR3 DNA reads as TGTGCCAGTGTAACCGGGACAGGGGTTTTTGGGGAAAAACTGTTTTTT. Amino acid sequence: CASVTGTGVFGEKLFF.

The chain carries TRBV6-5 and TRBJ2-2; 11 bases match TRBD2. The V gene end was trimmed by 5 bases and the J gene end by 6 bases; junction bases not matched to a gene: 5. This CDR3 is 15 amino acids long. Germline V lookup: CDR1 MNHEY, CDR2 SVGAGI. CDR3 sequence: CASSTTSGEAGELFF. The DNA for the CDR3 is TGTGCCAGCAGTACGACTAGCGGGGAAGCCGGGGAGCTGTTTTTT.

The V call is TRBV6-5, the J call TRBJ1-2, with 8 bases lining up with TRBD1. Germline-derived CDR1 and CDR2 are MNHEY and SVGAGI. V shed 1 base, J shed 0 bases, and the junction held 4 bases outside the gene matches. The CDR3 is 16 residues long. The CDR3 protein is CASSYFVTGANYGYTF. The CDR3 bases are TGTGCCAGCAGTTACTTTGTGACAGGGGCTAACTATGGCTACACCTTC.

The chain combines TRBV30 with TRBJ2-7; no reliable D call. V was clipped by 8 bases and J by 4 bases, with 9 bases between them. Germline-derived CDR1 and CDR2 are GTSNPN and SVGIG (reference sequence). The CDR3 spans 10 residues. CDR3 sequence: CAHGRYEQYF. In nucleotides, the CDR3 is TGTGCCCATGGCCGTTACGAGCAGTACTTC. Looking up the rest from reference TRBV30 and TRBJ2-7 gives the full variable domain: SQTIHQWPATLVQPVGSPLSLECTVEGTSNPNLYWYRQAAGRGLQLLFYSVGIGQISSEVPQNLSASRPQDRQFILSSKKLLLSDSGFYLCAHGRYEQYFGPGTRLTVT.

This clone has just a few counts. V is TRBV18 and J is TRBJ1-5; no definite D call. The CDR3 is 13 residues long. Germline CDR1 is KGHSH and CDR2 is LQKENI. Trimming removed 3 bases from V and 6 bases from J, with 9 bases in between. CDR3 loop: CASSPGRPQPQHF. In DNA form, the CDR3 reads TGTGCCAGCTCACCCGGCAGGCCTCAGCCCCAGCATTTT.

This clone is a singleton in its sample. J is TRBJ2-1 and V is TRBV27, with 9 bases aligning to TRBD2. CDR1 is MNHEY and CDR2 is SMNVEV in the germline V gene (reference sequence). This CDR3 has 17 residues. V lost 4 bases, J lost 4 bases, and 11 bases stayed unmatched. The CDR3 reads CASSWGPWAGGYNEQFF. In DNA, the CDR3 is TGTGCCAGCAGTTGGGGCCCCTGGGCGGGGGGGTACAATGAGCAGTTCTTC.

The DNA for the CDR3 is TGTGCCAGCAGTTTACACAGGGGGCTTAATGAAAAACTGTTTTTT. Translated: CASSLHRGLNEKLFF. This chain connects TRBV28 to TRBJ1-4; TRBD1 matches at 9 bases. Germline trimming cut 2 bases from V and 4 bases from J; bases unmatched to any gene: 2. This CDR3 has 15 amino acids. Germline V gives CDR1 MDHEN, CDR2 SYDVKM.

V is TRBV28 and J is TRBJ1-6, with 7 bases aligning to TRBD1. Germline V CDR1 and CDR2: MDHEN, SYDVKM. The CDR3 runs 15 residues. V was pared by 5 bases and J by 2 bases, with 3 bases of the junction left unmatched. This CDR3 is CASSPDRAYNSPLHF. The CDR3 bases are TGTGCCAGCAGTCCCGACAGGGCCTATAATTCACCCCTCCACTTT.

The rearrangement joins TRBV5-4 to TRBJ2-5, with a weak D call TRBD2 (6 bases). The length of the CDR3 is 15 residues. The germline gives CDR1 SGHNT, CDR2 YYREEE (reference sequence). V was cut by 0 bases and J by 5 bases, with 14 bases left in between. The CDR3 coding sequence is TGTGCCAGCAGCTTGGTAGGGGCGGGACGGGAGACCCAGTACTTC. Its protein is CASSLVGAGRETQYF.

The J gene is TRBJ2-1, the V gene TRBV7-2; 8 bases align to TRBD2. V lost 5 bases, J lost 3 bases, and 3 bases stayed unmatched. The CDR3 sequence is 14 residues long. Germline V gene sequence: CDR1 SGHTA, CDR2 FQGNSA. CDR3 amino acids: CASSSTSGYNEQFF. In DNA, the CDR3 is TGTGCCAGCAGCAGCACTAGCGGCTACAATGAGCAGTTCTTC.

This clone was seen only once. The CDR3 here is CASSLRVTGGNYGYTF. In DNA, the CDR3 is TGTGCCAGCAGTTTACGGGTAACAGGGGGGAATTATGGCTACACCTTC. The genes are TRBV27 and TRBJ1-2, with 8 bases aligning to TRBD1. CDR3 length: 16 residues. Looked up from germline, CDR1 is MNHEY and CDR2 is SMNVEV (reference sequence). V gave up 2 bases and J gave up 5 bases; unmatched junction bases: 10.

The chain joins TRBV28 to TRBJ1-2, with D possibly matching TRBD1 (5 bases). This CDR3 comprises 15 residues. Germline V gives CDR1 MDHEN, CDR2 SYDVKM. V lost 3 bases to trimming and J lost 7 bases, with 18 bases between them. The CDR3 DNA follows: TGTGCCAGCAGTTTGCAGGGCCCGAGTGTCGGTGGCTACACCTTC. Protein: CASSLQGPSVGGYTF.

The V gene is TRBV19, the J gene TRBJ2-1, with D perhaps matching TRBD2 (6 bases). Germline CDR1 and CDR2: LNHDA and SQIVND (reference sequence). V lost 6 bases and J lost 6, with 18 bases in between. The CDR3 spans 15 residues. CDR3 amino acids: CASSPGRRGSNEQFF. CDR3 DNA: TGTGCCAGTAGCCCGGGGCGACGGGGGTCCAATGAGCAGTTCTTC.

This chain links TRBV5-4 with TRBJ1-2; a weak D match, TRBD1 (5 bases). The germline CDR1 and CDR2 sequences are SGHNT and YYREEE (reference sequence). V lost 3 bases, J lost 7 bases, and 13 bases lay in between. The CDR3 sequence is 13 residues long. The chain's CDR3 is CASSSGTHLGYTF. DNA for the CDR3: TGTGCCAGCAGCTCCGGGACTCACCTTGGCTACACCTTC.

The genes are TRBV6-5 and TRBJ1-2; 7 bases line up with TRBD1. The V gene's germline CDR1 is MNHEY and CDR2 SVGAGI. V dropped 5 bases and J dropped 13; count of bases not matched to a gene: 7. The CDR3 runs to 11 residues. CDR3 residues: CASSNGQESTF. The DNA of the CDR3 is TGTGCCAGCAGTAATGGACAGGAGAGCACCTTC.

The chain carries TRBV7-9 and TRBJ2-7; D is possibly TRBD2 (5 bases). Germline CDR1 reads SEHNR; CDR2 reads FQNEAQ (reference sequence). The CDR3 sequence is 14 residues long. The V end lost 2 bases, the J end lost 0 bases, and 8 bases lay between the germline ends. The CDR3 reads CASSLTGSSYEQYF. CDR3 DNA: TGTGCCAGCAGCTTAACGGGGAGCTCCTACGAGCAGTACTTC.

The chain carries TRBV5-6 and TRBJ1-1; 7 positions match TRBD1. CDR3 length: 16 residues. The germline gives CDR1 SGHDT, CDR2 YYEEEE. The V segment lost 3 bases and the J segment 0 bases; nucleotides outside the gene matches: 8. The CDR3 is CASSSRQGRMNTEAFF. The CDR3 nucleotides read TGTGCCAGCAGCTCACGACAGGGAAGGATGAACACTGAAGCTTTCTTT.

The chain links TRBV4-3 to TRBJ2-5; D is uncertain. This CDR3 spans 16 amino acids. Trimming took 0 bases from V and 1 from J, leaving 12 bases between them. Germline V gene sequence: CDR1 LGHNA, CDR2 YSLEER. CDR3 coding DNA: TGCGCCAGCAGCCAAGAGAGCAGGCCAATCCAAGAGACCCAGTACTTC. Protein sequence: CASSQESRPIQETQYF.

The CDR3 loop reads CASSFMGGGEETQYF. The CDR3 DNA sequence: TGTGCCAGCAGCTTTATGGGCGGGGGAGAAGAGACCCAGTACTTC. The chain recombines TRBV7-6 with TRBJ2-5, with 7 bases aligning to TRBD2. The J segment lost 3 bases and the V segment lost 3 bases, leaving 7 bases of the junction unmatched. The CDR3 covers 15 residues. CDR1 is SGHVS and CDR2 is FNYEAQ in the germline V gene.

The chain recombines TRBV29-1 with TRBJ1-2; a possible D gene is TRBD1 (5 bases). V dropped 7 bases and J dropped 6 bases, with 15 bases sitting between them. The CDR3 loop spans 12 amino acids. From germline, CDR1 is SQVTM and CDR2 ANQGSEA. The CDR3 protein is CSGADNNDGYTF. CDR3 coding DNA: TGCAGCGGCGCGGACAATAATGATGGCTACACCTTC.